This T cell receptor beta chain was profiled in a study of cytomegalovirus exposure and HLA in healthy donors (dated by TCRdb to about 2017). In terms of the full investigation: According to an earlier analysis of a few hundred of the donors, some 170 million T cells yielded 117 million unique TCR beta sequences and 250 to 350 Gb of sequence data. An early release that covered more than 550 HLA-typed donors contained about 300 gigabases of sequencing data and about 84 million unique TCR sequences. The genetic ancestry cluster associated with self-reported Caucasian donors included approximately 85% of the roughly 400 genotyped donors. The study was designed to test whether signatures of past pathogen exposure could be identified by cataloging public T cell receptors. Using immunosequencing, the study profiled T cell repertoires from some 670 subjects and related those repertoires to cytomegalovirus serostatus. In addition to the first cohort of 500 to 850 subjects, a separate validation cohort of 120 different subjects was used. To predict cytomegalovirus infection status, the study brought together high-throughput TCR immunosequencing, statistical association of individual TCRs with disease status, and machine learning. To study patterns of TCR occurrence, a later analysis re-analyzed previously published TCR beta repertoires from 666 donors and added high-resolution HLA genotyping. The later analysis used no new phenotypic data to find candidate immune exposures, relying instead on TCR beta sequences and their occurrence across donors. An earlier analysis of 587 of the donors used high-throughput TCR beta sequencing to judge whether each TCR beta V gene segment behaved as functional or pseudogenic. Donor age, sex, ethnicity and CMV serostatus were compiled alongside the repertoire data. A later genetic analysis took genome-wide SNP genotypes for about 55% of the 666 donors and used that subset as a discovery cohort. Every discovery cohort repertoire had been produced on one sequencing platform. Both class I and class II loci were covered by HLA typing, at four-digit resolution. The number of typed donors differed by locus: about 620-640 for A, B, C, DRB1 and DQB1; 500 to 550 for DQA1; 606 for DPA1; and 400 to 480 for DPB1. Roughly five DR-DQ haplotypes were handled as single units for association and clustering, since linkage in the cohort was strong. On average, about 240,000 unique TCR beta nucleotide sequences were sequenced per donor among 398 genotyped donors of the cohort, with 15% to 20% of those sequences being non-productive.

The library was made by the immunoSEQ multiplex PCR assay. The multiplex PCR relied on a mix of 60 forward primers for TCR Vbeta segments and 13 reverse primers for TCR Jbeta segments. The CDR3 region of rearranged TCR beta genes was amplified from genomic DNA by a multiplex PCR assay. Amplified TCR beta libraries were sequenced as 87-base-pair reads on the Illumina HiSeq System. Turning to the authors' computational methods: Across the roughly 670 repertoires, a later analysis counted 78 million or so unique TCR beta chains, roughly 11 million of which were shared by at least two donors. Raw reads were error-corrected and collapsed into unique sequences by a nearest-neighbor algorithm in which closely related sequences were merged to remove PCR and sequencing errors. To assign V, D and J gene segments, CDR3 sequences were aligned to IMGT reference sequences. For a sequence to be retained, at least a six-nucleotide match to both a V gene segment and a J gene segment was required. A rearrangement was called productive if the CDR3 had no stop codons and remained in frame with V and J, and every other rearrangement was called non-productive. Following IMGT convention, CDR3 was defined as the stretch from the second conserved V-encoded cysteine up to the conserved J-encoded phenylalanine. In an earlier analysis of more than 550 of the donors, sequences lacking an unambiguous match to a single V gene segment were excluded. An earlier analysis of a few hundred of the donors classified V segments as functional when productive rearrangements were above 56.7% and as segregating when the standard deviation between donors was above 5%. A statistical classification framework was built to diagnose cytomegalovirus status from the catalog of TCR beta chain sequences. In a later analysis, TCR nucleotide sequences were compared against IMGT/GENE-DB human TR gene sequences so that V and J genes could be assigned. The TCRdist pipeline was used in a later analysis to assign CDR3 sequences and most-parsimonious VDJ recombination scenarios. A later analysis defined each TCR beta chain by its CDR3 amino acid sequence plus V-gene family, and excluded reads lacking a unique V-gene family. In a later analysis, 550 to 650 highly shared, low-generation-probability nucleotide sequences were removed to address suspected cross-contamination and a sequencing artifact. For each public chain, a later analysis derived a clonal expansion index from normalized ranks of inferred template counts within each repertoire. In a later analysis, generation probabilities were computed with a VDJ recombination model fitted to out-of-frame rearrangements, and the resulting probabilities were checked against IGoR. A later analysis scored TCR-TCR, TCR-HLA and TCR-CMV co-occurrence with hypergeometric tests, applying a repertoire-size bias correction to TCR pairs. False discovery rates were estimated in a later analysis by permuting HLA or CMV assignments 20 times. In a later analysis, co-occurring TCRs were grouped using DBSCAN, and TCRdist sequence similarity was added for clustering within HLA-allele-positive subsets. Co-occurrence clustering excluded repertoires with fewer than 30,000 or more than 120,000 public chains, plus five with anomalous nucleotide sharing. TCRdb holds this immuneACCESS table with in-frame rearrangements only. Some clones are missing; in checked studies, unresolved V genes explain under half, and the rest has no known cause. The V and J calls and clone size are taken from that table; D and trimming were inferred from the DNA. This sample's clone table shows 150,000 to 200,000 clones. 1% to 1.5% of the sample belongs to the ten largest clones.

What the research found in general, with its limitations: Across donors, most TCR sequences were observed very rarely, whereas some public TCRs were present in many individuals. Some IMGT-functional V segments, including TRBV6-2 and TRBV6-3, could not be told apart with the 87-base-pair reads, so those segments were excluded. A later analysis found that TCR association rates varied across HLA loci, with DRB1 alleles showing the most associated TCRs and HLA-C alleles the fewest. In the study, some 160 TCR beta chains were listed as associated with cytomegalovirus. For the cohort, immune exposure information was limited to CMV serostatus. In an earlier analysis of 587 of the donors, most TCR beta V segments appeared in productive rearrangements about 87% or about 30% of the time, broadly matching IMGT annotations. The sequencing pipeline was judged likely to have produced a cluster of highly shared sequence variants as a technical artifact. Sequencing depth was assumed to be roughly uniform across donors in the presence/absence analyses, though that assumption may not hold. HLA typing was unavailable for some donors at each locus, so association tests used only the typed subset. Linkage disequilibrium might explain the correlated functional status among segregating V segments, but an unknown experimental factor could not be excluded. Because counts were too low, around 18 rarely observed V segments, including chromosome 9 orphons, were left out of the earlier analysis of 587 of the donors. A later analysis reported that several top co-occurrence clusters appeared linked to parvovirus B19, influenza, CMV and Epstein-Barr virus. The classifier was reported to diagnose cytomegalovirus status with high specificity and sensitivity in both the original and validation cohorts. A few of the identified cytomegalovirus-associated TCR beta chains were confirmed in vitro to be specific for cytomegalovirus antigens. Specific HLA alleles were associated with about 17,000 TCR beta sequences at a false discovery rate of 0.05 in a later analysis. When HLA alleles, especially DR and DQ, strongly co-occurred, TCR associations were difficult to assign to individual alleles. A later analysis found that HLA-associated TCR beta chains were more clonally expanded and had lower generation probabilities than equally common non-associated chains. A further reported finding was that TCR beta sequences accurately predicted the HLA-A and HLA-B alleles for most subjects in the first cohort. V-gene and J-gene trimming of TCR beta chains was associated with a missense DCLRE1C variant in a later genetic analysis, and the association was replicated in an independent cohort. According to a later genetic analysis, donors in an Asian-associated ancestry cluster had fewer N-insertions in productive TCRs than the roughly 660-donor mean. According to the authors, the approach could potentially be generalized to other disease states and immunological phenotypes. In this cohort, only TCR beta chains were sequenced, and detectable features were limited by the absence of alpha or paired-chain data. According to a later analysis, most CMV-associated TCR beta chains appeared to be HLA-restricted, and the HLA associations seemed to be driven largely by CMV exposure.

V is shortened by 0 bases, J by 4 bases, and the region joining them spans 8 bases. The CDR3, from cysteine to phenylalanine, totals 14 residues. The read is trimmed to its CDR3 DNA, 42 bases read in frame from base 1. According to the germline V gene, CDR1 reads SGHRS and CDR2 reads YFSETQ. The cohort consisted of more than 650 healthy bone marrow donors. At the time of sampling, every cohort member was nominally healthy, though immune exposures that went unrecorded were likely present. The donor was CMV seronegative and was included in the group of several hundred seronegative cohort members. Every donor gave a peripheral blood sample, and the peripheral blood mononuclear cells from that sample were used for TCR beta sequencing. The Qiagen DNeasy Blood Extraction Kit was used to extract genomic DNA from the blood cell samples. Points on this clone: Its specific antigen is unknown.

This receptor was identified in an older woman in good health and CMV-seronegative. The material sequenced was PBMCs. Recombination joined TRBV5-1 with TRBJ1-5, with the identity of the D gene unclear. The DNA sequence is TGCGCCAGCAGCTTGGGGGGAGGAAATCAGCCCCAGCATTTT. This codes for CASSLGGGNQPQHF.